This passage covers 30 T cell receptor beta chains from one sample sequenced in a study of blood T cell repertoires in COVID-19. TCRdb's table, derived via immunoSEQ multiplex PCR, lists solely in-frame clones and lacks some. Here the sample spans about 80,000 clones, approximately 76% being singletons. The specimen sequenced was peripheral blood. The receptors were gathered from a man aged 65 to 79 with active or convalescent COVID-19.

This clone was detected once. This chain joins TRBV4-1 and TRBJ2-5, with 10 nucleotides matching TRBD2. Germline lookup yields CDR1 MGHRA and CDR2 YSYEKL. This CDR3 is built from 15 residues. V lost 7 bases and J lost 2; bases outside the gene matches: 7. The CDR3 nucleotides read TGCGCCAGCAATTTAGCGGGGGGAAGGCAAGAGACCCAGTACTTC. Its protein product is CASNLAGGRQETQYF.

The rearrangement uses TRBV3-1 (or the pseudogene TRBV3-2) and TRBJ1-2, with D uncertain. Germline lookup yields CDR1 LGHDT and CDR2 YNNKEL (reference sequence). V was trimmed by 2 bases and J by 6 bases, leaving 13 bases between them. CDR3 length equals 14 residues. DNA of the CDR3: TGTGCCAGCAGCCAAAGCGTACCATTTGATGGCTACACCTTC. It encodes CASSQSVPFDGYTF.

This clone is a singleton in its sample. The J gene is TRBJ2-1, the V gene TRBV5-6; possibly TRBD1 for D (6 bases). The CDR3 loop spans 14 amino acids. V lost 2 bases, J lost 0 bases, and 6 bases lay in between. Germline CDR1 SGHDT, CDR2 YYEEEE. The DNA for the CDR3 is TGTGCCAGCAGCTTACAGGGCTCCTACAATGAGCAGTTCTTC. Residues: CASSLQGSYNEQFF.

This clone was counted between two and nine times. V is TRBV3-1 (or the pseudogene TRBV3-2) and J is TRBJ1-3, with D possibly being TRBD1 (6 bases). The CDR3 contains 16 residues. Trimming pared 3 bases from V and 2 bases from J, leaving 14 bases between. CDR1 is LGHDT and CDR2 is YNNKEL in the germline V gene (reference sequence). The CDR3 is CASSHAQGYAGNTIYF. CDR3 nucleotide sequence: TGTGCCAGCAGCCATGCCCAGGGGTATGCTGGAAACACCATATATTTT.

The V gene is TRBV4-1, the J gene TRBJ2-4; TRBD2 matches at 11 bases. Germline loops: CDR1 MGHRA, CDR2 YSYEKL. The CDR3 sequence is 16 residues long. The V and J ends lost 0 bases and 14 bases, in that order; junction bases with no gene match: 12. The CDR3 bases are TGCGCCAGCAGCCAAGATCTAGCGGGGGGCCCATCTCGTGAGTACTTC. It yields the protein CASSQDLAGGPSREYF.

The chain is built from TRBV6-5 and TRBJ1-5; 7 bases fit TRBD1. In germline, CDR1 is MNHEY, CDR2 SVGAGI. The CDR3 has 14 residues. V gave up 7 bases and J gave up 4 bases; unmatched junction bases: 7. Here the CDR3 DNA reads TGTGCCAGCATTAACAGGGGTGGGAATCAGCCCCAGCATTTT. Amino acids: CASINRGGNQPQHF.

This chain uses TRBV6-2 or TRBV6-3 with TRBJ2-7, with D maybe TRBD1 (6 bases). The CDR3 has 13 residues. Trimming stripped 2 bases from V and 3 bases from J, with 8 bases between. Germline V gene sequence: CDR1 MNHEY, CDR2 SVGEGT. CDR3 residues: CASSYHRDYEQYF. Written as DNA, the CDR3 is TGTGCCAGCAGTTACCACAGGGACTACGAGCAGTACTTC.

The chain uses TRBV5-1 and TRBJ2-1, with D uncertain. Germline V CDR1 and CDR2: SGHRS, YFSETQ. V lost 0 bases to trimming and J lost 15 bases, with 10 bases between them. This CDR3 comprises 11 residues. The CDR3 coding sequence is TGCGCCAGCAGCTTGGAGTCTAGTCGGTTCTTC. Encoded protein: CASSLESSRFF.

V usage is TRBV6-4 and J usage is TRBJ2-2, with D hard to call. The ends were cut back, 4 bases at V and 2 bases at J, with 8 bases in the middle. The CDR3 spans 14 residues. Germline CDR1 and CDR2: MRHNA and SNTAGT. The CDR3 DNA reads TGTGCCAGCAGTGTTGAACTAAACACCGGGGAGCTGTTTTTT. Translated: CASSVELNTGELFF.

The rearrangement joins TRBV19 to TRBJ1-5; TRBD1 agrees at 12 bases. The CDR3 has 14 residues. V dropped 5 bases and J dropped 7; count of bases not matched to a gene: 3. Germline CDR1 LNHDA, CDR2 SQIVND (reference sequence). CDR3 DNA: TGTGCCAGTAGTGGGACAGGGGGCGGACAGCCCCAGCATTTT. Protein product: CASSGTGGGQPQHF.

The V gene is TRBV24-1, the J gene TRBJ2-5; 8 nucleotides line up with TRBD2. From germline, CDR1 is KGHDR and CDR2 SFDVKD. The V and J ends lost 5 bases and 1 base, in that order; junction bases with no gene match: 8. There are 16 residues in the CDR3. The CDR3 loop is CATSVGGGGLQETQYF. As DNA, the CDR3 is TGTGCCACCAGTGTCGGGGGGGGTGGGCTCCAAGAGACCCAGTACTTC.

The CDR3, as DNA: TGCGCCAGCAGCTTGTCAGGGGGCGCGGATGGCTACACCTTC. This encodes CASSLSGGADGYTF. This rearrangement joins TRBV5-1 to TRBJ1-2, with 8 bases that match TRBD1. After removal of 1 base from V and 6 bases from J, the junction contained 5 bases not matched to a gene. The CDR3 spans 14 residues. The germline CDR1 and CDR2 sequences are SGHRS and YFSETQ.

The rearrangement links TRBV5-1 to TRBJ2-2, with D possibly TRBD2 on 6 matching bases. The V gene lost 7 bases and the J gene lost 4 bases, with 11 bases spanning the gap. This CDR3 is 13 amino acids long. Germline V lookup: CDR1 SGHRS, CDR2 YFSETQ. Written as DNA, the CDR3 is TGCGCCAGCGGTACCGGGGGCACCGGGGAGCTGTTTTTT. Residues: CASGTGGTGELFF.

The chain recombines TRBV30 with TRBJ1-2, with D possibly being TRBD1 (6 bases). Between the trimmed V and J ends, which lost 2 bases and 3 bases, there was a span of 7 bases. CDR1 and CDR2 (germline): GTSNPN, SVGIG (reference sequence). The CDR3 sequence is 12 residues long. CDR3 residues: CAWSRQDYGYTF. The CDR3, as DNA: TGTGCCTGGAGTCGACAGGACTATGGCTACACCTTC.

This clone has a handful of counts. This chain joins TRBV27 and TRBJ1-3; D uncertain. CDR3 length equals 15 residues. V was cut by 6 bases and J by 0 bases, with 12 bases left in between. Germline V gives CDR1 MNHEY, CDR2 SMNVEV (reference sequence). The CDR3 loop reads CASRAQVGSGNTIYF. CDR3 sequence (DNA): TGTGCCAGCAGGGCCCAGGTGGGCTCTGGAAACACCATATATTTT.

The CDR3 is CASEQGQGLSPLHF. The CDR3 bases are TGCGCCAGCGAACAAGGACAGGGGTTATCACCCCTCCACTTT. The V and J genes are TRBV5-1 and TRBJ1-6, with 9 bases matching TRBD1. This CDR3 contains 14 residues. V lost 7 bases to trimming and J lost 10 bases; unmatched junction nucleotides: 9. Germline V gene sequence: CDR1 SGHRS, CDR2 YFSETQ.

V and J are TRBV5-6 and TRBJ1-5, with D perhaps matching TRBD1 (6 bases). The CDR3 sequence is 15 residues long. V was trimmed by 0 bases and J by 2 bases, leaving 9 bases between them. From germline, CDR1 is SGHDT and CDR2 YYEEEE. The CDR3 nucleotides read TGTGCCAGCAGCTTGGTGGGGGCCGGCAATCAGCCCCAGCATTTT. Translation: CASSLVGAGNQPQHF.

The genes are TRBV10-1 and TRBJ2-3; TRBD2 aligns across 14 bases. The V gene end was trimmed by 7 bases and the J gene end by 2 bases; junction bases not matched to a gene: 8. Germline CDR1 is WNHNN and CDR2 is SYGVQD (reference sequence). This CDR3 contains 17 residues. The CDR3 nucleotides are TGCGCCAGCAATAGACTAGCGGGGGGGACCGTCACAGATACGCAGTATTTT. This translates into CASNRLAGGTVTDTQYF.

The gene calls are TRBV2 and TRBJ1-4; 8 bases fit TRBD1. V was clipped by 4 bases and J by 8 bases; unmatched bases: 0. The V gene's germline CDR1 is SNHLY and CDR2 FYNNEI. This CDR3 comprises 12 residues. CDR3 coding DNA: TGTGCCAGCAGTGGACAGGGGGAAAAACTGTTTTTT. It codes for CASSGQGEKLFF.

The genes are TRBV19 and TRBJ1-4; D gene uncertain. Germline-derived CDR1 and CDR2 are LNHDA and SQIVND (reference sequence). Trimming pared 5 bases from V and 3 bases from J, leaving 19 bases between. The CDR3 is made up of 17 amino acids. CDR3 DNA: TGTGCCAGTAGTTTTGGAGCTGGCACCTCGGCTAATGAAAAACTGTTTTTT. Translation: CASSFGAGTSANEKLFF.

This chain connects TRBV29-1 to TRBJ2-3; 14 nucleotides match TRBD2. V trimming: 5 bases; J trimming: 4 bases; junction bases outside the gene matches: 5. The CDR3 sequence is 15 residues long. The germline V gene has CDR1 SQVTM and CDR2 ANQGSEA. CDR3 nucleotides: TGCAGCGTTACTAAGACTAGCGGGGGGGCAGATACGCAGTATTTT. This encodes CSVTKTSGGADTQYF.

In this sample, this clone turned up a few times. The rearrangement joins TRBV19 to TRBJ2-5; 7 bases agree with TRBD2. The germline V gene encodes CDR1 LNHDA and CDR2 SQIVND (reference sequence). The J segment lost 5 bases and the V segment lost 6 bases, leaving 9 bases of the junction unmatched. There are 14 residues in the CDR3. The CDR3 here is CASRVGEGTETQYF. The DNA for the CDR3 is TGTGCCAGTAGAGTCGGGGAGGGAACGGAGACCCAGTACTTC.

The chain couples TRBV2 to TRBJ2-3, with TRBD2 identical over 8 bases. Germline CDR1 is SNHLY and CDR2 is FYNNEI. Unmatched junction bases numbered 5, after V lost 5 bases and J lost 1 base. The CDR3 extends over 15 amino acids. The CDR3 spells CASSTGTRGTDTQYF. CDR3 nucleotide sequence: TGTGCCAGCAGTACCGGGACTAGGGGCACAGATACGCAGTATTTT.

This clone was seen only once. CDR3 loop: CASSSLAGGRTDTQYF. CDR3 coding DNA: TGTGCCAGCAGCTCCCTAGCGGGGGGGAGGACAGATACGCAGTATTTT. The chain couples TRBV5-4 to TRBJ2-3; 12 positions agree with TRBD2. The length of the CDR3 is 16 residues. The germline V gene has CDR1 SGHNT and CDR2 YYREEE (reference sequence). V dropped 3 bases and J dropped 3; count of bases not matched to a gene: 5.

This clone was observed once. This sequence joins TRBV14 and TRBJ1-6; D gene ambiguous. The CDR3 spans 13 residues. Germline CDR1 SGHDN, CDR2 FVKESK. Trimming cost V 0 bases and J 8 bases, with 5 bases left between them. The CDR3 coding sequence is TGTGCCAGCAGCCAAGACTTTGATTCACCCCTCCACTTT. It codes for CASSQDFDSPLHF.

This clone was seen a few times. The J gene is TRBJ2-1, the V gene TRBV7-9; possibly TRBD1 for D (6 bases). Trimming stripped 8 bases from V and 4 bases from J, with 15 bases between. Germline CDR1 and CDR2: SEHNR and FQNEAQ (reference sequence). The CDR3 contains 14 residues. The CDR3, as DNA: TGTGCCAGCGCGACTGGGGGCTATTACAATGAGCAGTTCTTC. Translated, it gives CASATGGYYNEQFF.

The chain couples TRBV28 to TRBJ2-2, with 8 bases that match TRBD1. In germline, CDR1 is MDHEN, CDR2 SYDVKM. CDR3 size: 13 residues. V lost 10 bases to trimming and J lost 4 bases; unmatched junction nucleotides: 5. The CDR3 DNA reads TGTGCCACTACCGACAGGGGCACCGGGGAGCTGTTTTTT. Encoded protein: CATTDRGTGELFF.

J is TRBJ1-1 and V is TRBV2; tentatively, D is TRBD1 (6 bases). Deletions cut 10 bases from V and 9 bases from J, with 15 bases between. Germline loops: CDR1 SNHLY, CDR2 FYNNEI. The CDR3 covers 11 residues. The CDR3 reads CATTRGQQAFF. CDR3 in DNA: TGTGCCACGACGAGGGGACAACAAGCTTTCTTT.

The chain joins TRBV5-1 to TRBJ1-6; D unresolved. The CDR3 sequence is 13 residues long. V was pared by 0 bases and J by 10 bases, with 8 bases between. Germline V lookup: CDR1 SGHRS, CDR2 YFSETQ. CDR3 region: CASSLVGESPLHF. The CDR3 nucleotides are TGCGCCAGCAGCTTGGTCGGGGAATCACCCCTCCACTTT. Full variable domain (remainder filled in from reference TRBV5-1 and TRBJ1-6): KAGVTQTPRYLIKTRGQQVTLSCSPISGHRSVSWYQQTPGQGLQFLFEYFSETQRNKGNFPGRFSGRQFSNSRSEMNVSTLELGDSALYLCASSLVGESPLHFGNGTRLTVT.

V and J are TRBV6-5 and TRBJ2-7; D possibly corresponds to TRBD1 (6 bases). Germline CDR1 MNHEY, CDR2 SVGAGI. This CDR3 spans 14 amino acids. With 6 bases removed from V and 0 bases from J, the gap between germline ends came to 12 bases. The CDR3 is CASRSGHTSYEQYF. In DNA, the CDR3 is TGTGCCAGCAGGTCGGGACATACCTCCTACGAGCAGTACTTC.